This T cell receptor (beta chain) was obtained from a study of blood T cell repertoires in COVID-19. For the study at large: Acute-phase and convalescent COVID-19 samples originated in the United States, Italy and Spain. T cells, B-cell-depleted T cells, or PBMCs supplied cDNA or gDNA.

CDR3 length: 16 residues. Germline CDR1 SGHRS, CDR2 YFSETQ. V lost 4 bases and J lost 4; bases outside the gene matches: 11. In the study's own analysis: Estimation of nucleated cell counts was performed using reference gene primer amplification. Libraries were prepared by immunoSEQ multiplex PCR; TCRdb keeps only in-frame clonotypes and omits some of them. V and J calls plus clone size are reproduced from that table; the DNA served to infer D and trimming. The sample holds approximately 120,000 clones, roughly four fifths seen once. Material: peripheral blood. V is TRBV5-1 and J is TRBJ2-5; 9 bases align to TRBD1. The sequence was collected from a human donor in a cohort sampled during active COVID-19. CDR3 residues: CASSPRDRASSETQYF. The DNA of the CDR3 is TGCGCCAGCAGCCCCCGGGACAGGGCCTCATCAGAGACCCAGTACTTC.